This is a list of T cell receptor beta chains from one sample in a study of cytomegalovirus exposure and HLA in healthy donors. Method: immunoSEQ multiplex PCR; TCRdb's copy keeps in-frame clones and lacks some. The data show approximately 260,000 clones, with around 90% seen just once and about 1.5% held by the top ten. Sequenced: PBMCs. Receptors originate from a girl aged 2 to 10 in good health and CMV-seronegative. The CDR3 runs from the conserved cysteine through the conserved F or W. A D gene is named only where the DNA matches it firmly. Clone size is stated in some rows and not others, as once, few, many or a class when expanded.

abundance | d_gene | j_gene | v_gene | CDR3nt | CDR3aa
. | . | TRBJ1-2 | TRBV11-2 | TGTGCCAGCAGCTTAGACCTCGGACTCATTAAATTC | CASSLDLGLIKF
once | . | TRBJ1-3 | TRBV2 | TGTGCCAGCAGCACCGGGACACCTACCTCTGGAAACACCATATATTTT | CASSTGTPTSGNTIYF
. | . | TRBJ1-1 | TRBV6-1 | TGTGCCAGCAGTGAGGTTGGTAGCCCTGAAGCTTTCTTT | CASSEVGSPEAFF
once | . | TRBJ2-7 | TRBV18 | TGTGCCAGCTCACCCGTGGTGACTAGAGGCGAGCAGTACTTC | CASSPVVTRGEQYF
. | . | TRBJ1-4 | TRBV4-1 | TGCGCCAGCAGCCTGACAACAACTAATGAAAAACTGTTTTTT | CASSLTTTNEKLFF
once | TRBD2 | TRBJ2-1 | TRBV5-6 | TGTGCCAGCAGCCCCGGGACTAGCGGGTTCAATGAGCAGTTCTTC | CASSPGTSGFNEQFF
. | TRBD1 | TRBJ1-5 | TRBV5-6 | TGTGCCAGCAGCTTGTTTACAGGGGCAGGCAATCAGCCCCAGCATTTT | CASSLFTGAGNQPQHF
. | . | TRBJ2-5 | TRBV4-1 | TGCGCCAGCACCGGGGAGACAACGGAGACCCAGTACTTC | CASTGETTETQYF
. | . | TRBJ2-5 | TRBV6-5 | TGTGCCAGCAAAGACTTCGTTGGCGGAGGAGAGACCCAGTACTTC | CASKDFVGGGETQYF
. | . | TRBJ2-7 | TRBV30 | TGTGCCTGGATTCCCCCGGGGGGCGGGCTGGGCGTTTCCTACGAGCAGTACTTC | CAWIPPGGGLGVSYEQYF
. | TRBD2 | TRBJ2-7 | TRBV4-2 | TGTGCCAGCAGCCAAGATTACCCTAGCGGGAACAGCTACGAGCAGTACTTC | CASSQDYPSGNSYEQYF
. | TRBD1 | TRBJ2-2 | TRBV6-5 | TGTGCCAGTCGGACAGGCACCAACACCGGGGAGCTGTTTTTT | CASRTGTNTGELFF
. | . | TRBJ2-1 | TRBV7-8 | TGTGCCAGCAGCTTAGCGGCGTGGAGCTCCTACAATGAGCAGTTCTTC | CASSLAAWSSYNEQFF
. | TRBD2 | TRBJ2-5 | TRBV4-2 | TGTGCCAGCAGCCAAGATGGGGTAGCGGGGGGGCCTTGGGAGACCCAGTACTTC | CASSQDGVAGGPWETQYF
. | . | TRBJ2-7 | TRBV11-3 | TGTGCCAGCAGCTTAGGAAGAGGTCAGGGGAATCGCGAGCAGTACTTC | CASSLGRGQGNREQYF
. | . | TRBJ2-6 | TRBV28 | TGTGCCAGCAGTGAACCACAGGGTTCAGAAGCGGTCTCTGGGGCCAACGTCCTGACTTTC | CASSEPQGSEAVSGANVLTF
. | TRBD1 | TRBJ2-2 | TRBV19 | TGTGCCAGTGCGACAGGGGGCACCGGGGAGCTGTTTTTT | CASATGGTGELFF
. | . | TRBJ1-2 | TRBV19 | TGTGCCAGTAGGCCGACAGGCGACTATTATGGCTACACCTTC | CASRPTGDYYGYTF
. | TRBD2 | TRBJ2-3 | TRBV7-2 | TGTGCCAGCAGCCCTGAAGCGGGAATCACAGATACGCAGTATTTT | CASSPEAGITDTQYF
. | TRBD1 | TRBJ2-7 | TRBV28 | TGTGCCAGCAGTCCCCCGGGACAGAACTCCTACGAGCAGTACTTC | CASSPPGQNSYEQYF
. | . | TRBJ1-2 | TRBV30 | TGTGCCTGGAGCTTACAGGGAGACTATGGCTACACCTTC | CAWSLQGDYGYTF
. | TRBD1 | TRBJ2-3 | TRBV2 | TGTGCCAGCAGTGTTGGGACAGCGTCCACAGATACGCAGTATTTT | CASSVGTASTDTQYF
. | . | TRBJ1-2 | TRBV1 | TGCACCAGCAGCCAAAGGGGGCTCTATGGCTACACCTTC | CTSSQRGLYGYTF
. | . | TRBJ2-3 | TRBV6-6 | TGTGCCAGCAGTCCAAATGACGGGGCAGATACGCAGTATTTT | CASSPNDGADTQYF
. | TRBD1 | TRBJ1-2 | TRBV27 | TGTGCCAGCAGCTTATCAAAGACAGGGGTGCGAGACTACACCTTC | CASSLSKTGVRDYTF
. | TRBD1 | TRBJ1-2 | TRBV5-1 | TGCGCCAGCAGCCCGACAGGGTCGGGGACTAACTATGGCTACACCTTC | CASSPTGSGTNYGYTF
. | . | TRBJ1-2 | TRBV10-2 | TGCGCCAGCAGTGAGTCGACAGGCCACTATGGCTACACCTTC | CASSESTGHYGYTF
. | TRBD2 | TRBJ2-1 | TRBV2 | TGTGCCAGCAGGAGACTAGCGGTCCCGAGAGGTAATGAGCAGTTCTTC | CASRRLAVPRGNEQFF
. | . | TRBJ1-2 | TRBV15 | TGTGCCACCAGCAGAGATCTTGAGGGAAGAGGCTACACCTTC | CATSRDLEGRGYTF
. | TRBD2 | TRBJ2-7 | TRBV11-2 | TGTGCCAGCAGCTTAGAGGGAGGGTCTACCTACGAGCAGTACTTC | CASSLEGGSTYEQYF
. | . | TRBJ1-1 | TRBV19 | TGTGCCACCTCGCAGTTTACTGAAGCTTTCTTT | CATSQFTEAFF
few | TRBD1 | TRBJ2-1 | TRBV11-2 | TGTGCCAGCAGCTTAGGACAGGGGGCCTACAATGAGCAGTTCTTC | CASSLGQGAYNEQFF
. | . | TRBJ1-6 | TRBV5-5 | TGTGCCAGCAGCTCGCCGGGACTACCTTCACCCCTCCACTTT | CASSSPGLPSPLHF
. | TRBD2 | TRBJ2-5 | TRBV7-8 | TGTGCCAGCAGCTGGGGACTAGCGGGAGGGACCCAAGAGACCCAGTACTTC | CASSWGLAGGTQETQYF
. | TRBD1 | TRBJ1-1 | TRBV5-1 | TGCGCCAGCAGCCCGGAGGGAGGACAGGTCTGGGCTGAAGCTTTCTTT | CASSPEGGQVWAEAFF
. | . | TRBJ1-5 | TRBV6-5 | TGTGCCAGCAGTGTCCTCGTCAGGGAGGGTCAGCCCCAGCATTTT | CASSVLVREGQPQHF
. | TRBD1 | TRBJ2-7 | TRBV2 | TGTGCCAGCAGTGAGTACGACAGGGGCGAGCAGTACTTC | CASSEYDRGEQYF